The next 16 T cell receptor beta chains were all read from a single sample in a study of cytomegalovirus exposure and HLA in healthy donors. The PCR contained 60 Vbeta and 13 Jbeta primers. Sequencing was performed with immunoSEQ multiplex PCR; in TCRdb, only in-frame clones are kept and a portion is missing. The table lists 100,000 to 150,000 clones, over 75% of them singletons. The specimen sequenced was PBMCs. Every receptor here comes from a man aged 30 to 39 in good health and CMV-seronegative.

V is TRBV27 and J is TRBJ1-2, with TRBD1 identical over 7 bases. CDR1 and CDR2 from the germline V gene are MNHEY and SMNVEV (reference sequence). V lost 6 bases to trimming and J lost 0 bases; unmatched junction nucleotides: 4. The length of the CDR3 is 14 residues. The CDR3 DNA follows: TGTGCCAGCAGAACAGGGGAAACTAACTATGGCTACACCTTC. It yields the protein CASRTGETNYGYTF.

J is TRBJ1-1 and V is TRBV5-1; D perhaps matches TRBD1 (5 bases). The CDR3 is 12 amino acids. Germline V gene data show CDR1 as SGHRS and CDR2 as YFSETQ. V was cut by 0 bases and J by 7 bases, with 7 bases left in between. The CDR3 coding sequence is TGCGCCAGCAGCTTGGGACAGCGTGAAGCTTTCTTT. Its translation is CASSLGQREAFF.

The DNA of the CDR3 is TGTGCCAGCAGTTGGACAGGGGGCTTAGATCAGCCCCAGCATTTT. This sequence encodes CASSWTGGLDQPQHF. V gene TRBV6-5 combines with J gene TRBJ1-5, with 11 bases fitting TRBD1. The V gene's germline CDR1 is MNHEY and CDR2 SVGAGI. With 4 bases clipped from V and 5 bases from J, the junction kept 4 bases outside the gene matches. The CDR3 is 15 residues long.

In this sample, this clone turned up a few times. This chain uses TRBV12-5 with TRBJ2-5, with no clear D. The CDR3 loop spans 11 amino acids. Germline CDR1 is LGHNT and CDR2 is FRNRAP. V gave up 4 bases and J gave up 9 bases, with 9 bases separating them. In nucleotides, the CDR3 is TGTGCTAGTGGTTCCTTTGAGGCCCAGTACTTC. This encodes CASGSFEAQYF.

This chain uses TRBV29-1 with TRBJ1-2; D gene ambiguous. V was cut by 0 bases and J by 0 bases, with 14 bases left in between. Germline assignment: CDR1 SQVTM and CDR2 ANQGSEA. The CDR3 extends over 16 amino acids. CDR3 coding DNA: TGCAGCGTTGAAGATCTTCAGGCGAGTGCTAACTATGGCTACACCTTC. It specifies CSVEDLQASANYGYTF.

The chain recombines TRBV28 with TRBJ1-1; no reliable D call. Trimming removed 8 bases at V and 0 bases at J, with 13 bases between. The length of the CDR3 is 14 residues. CDR1 MDHEN and CDR2 SYDVKM come from the germline V gene. CDR3 residues: CASSKLLMNTEAFF. CDR3 DNA sequence: TGTGCCAGCTCGAAACTCCTCATGAACACTGAAGCTTTCTTT.

A few counts support this clone. CDR3 DNA: TGTGCCAGCAGCTTGGGGGGCTATGAGCAGTTCTTC. Its protein product is CASSLGGYEQFF. The J gene is TRBJ2-1, the V gene TRBV5-6; D is perhaps TRBD1 (5 bases). Deletions cut 0 bases from V and 8 bases from J, with 6 bases between. The CDR3 length is 12 residues. CDR1 is SGHDT and CDR2 is YYEEEE in the germline V gene.

The V call is TRBV9, the J call TRBJ2-1, with TRBD2 as a possible D gene (6 bases). This CDR3 contains 15 residues. With 4 bases removed from V and 6 bases from J, the gap between germline ends came to 17 bases. Germline CDR1 SGDLS, CDR2 YYNGEE. The CDR3 spells CASSPNSGRANEQFF. In DNA form, the CDR3 reads TGTGCCAGCAGCCCCAATAGCGGCAGAGCCAATGAGCAGTTCTTC.

CDR3 nucleotide sequence: TGTGCCAGCAGGTATCGGGGTCGTGGGACTGAAGCTTTCTTT. Translation gives CASRYRGRGTEAFF. The V gene is TRBV5-6, the J gene TRBJ1-1; D gene ambiguous. This CDR3 has 14 amino acids. V was cut by 5 bases and J by 5 bases, with 16 bases left in between. The germline gives CDR1 SGHDT, CDR2 YYEEEE.

CDR3 nucleotides: TGTGCCAGCAGTTTTCGGATAGCGGGAGTGAATGAGCAGTTCTTC. Its translation is CASSFRIAGVNEQFF. This rearrangement joins TRBV28 to TRBJ2-1; TRBD2 agrees at 9 bases. The trim removed 3 bases at V and 7 bases at J, leaving 7 bases unmatched. From germline, CDR1 is MDHEN and CDR2 SYDVKM. The CDR3 is made up of 15 amino acids.

The CDR3 is CASSQDIGGGLSIGHGYTF. DNA for the CDR3: TGCGCCAGCAGCCAAGATATTGGAGGGGGCCTAAGTATCGGTCATGGCTACACCTTC. This chain links TRBV4-3 with TRBJ1-2; 7 bases line up with TRBD1. The CDR3 contains 19 residues. Germline V gene lookup returns CDR1 LGHNA and CDR2 YSLEER. Germline trimming cut 0 bases from V and 6 bases from J; bases unmatched to any gene: 19.

This chain uses TRBV14 with TRBJ2-7, with a tentative D call TRBD1 (5 bases). The V and J ends lost 1 base and 3 bases respectively, with 13 bases between them. In germline, CDR1 is SGHDN, CDR2 FVKESK. This CDR3 comprises 15 residues. The CDR3 DNA follows: TGTGCCAGCAGCCAAGGTTCAGGGCTGGACTACGAGCAGTACTTC. Its translation: CASSQGSGLDYEQYF.

The rearrangement links TRBV6-4 to TRBJ2-1; 8 positions agree with TRBD1. CDR3 length: 15 amino acids. Germline CDR1 is MRHNA and CDR2 is SNTAGT. V trimming: 5 bases; J trimming: 7 bases; junction bases outside the gene matches: 10. The CDR3 coding sequence is TGTGCCAGCAGTATGGGACAGGCGGATGGGAATGAGCAGTTCTTC. It translates to CASSMGQADGNEQFF.

This clone was seen more than once but under ten times. The chain couples TRBV4-3 to TRBJ2-3; D gene uncertain. Germline CDR1 and CDR2: LGHNA and YSLEER. V shed 0 bases and J shed 4 bases, with 11 bases lying between them. This CDR3 spans 15 amino acids. As DNA, the CDR3 is TGCGCCAGCAGCCAAGAGCAGTATCCTCCAGATACGCAGTATTTT. This sequence encodes CASSQEQYPPDTQYF.

The V gene is TRBV7-9, the J gene TRBJ1-2, with TRBD1 matching 7 bases. Per the germline V gene, CDR1 is SEHNR and CDR2 is FQNEAQ (reference sequence). The V segment lost 6 bases and the J segment 7 bases; nucleotides outside the gene matches: 14. The CDR3 sequence is 15 residues long. CDR3: CASRWDGRGSVGYTF. CDR3 DNA: TGTGCCAGCAGGTGGGACGGCAGGGGGTCAGTTGGCTACACCTTC. Drawing the rest from reference TRBV7-9 and TRBJ1-2, the complete variable domain is DTGVSQNPRHKITKRGQNVTFRCDPISEHNRLYWYRQTLGQGPEFLTYFQNEAQLEKSRLLSDRFSAERPKGSFSTLEIQRTEQGDSAMYLCASRWDGRGSVGYTFGSGTRLTVV.

CDR3 bases: TGTGCCAGCAGCCCCTCCGGACTAGCGGGAGCGTCTGAGACCCAGTACTTC. Residues: CASSPSGLAGASETQYF. The rearrangement links TRBV5-4 to TRBJ2-5; 13 bases are a match to TRBD2. The CDR3 has 17 residues. The trim removed 4 bases at V and 5 bases at J, leaving 11 bases unmatched. Germline lookup yields CDR1 SGHNT and CDR2 YYREEE (reference sequence).